This T cell receptor (beta chain) was sequenced in a study of metastatic and nonmetastatic thyroid tumors. On the study more broadly: Samples came from malignant and benign thyroid patients, and repertoires were compared across blood and tumor or nodule tissue. Study-level points and caveats: As reported, TCR beta diversity in blood and tumor was significantly higher in malignant thyroid tumors than in benign nodules.

Prior to thyroid surgery, none of the patients had received any treatment. The CDR3 runs to 16 residues. V was clipped by 4 bases and J by 3 bases, with 15 bases between them. Germline CDR1 is SGHVS and CDR2 is FQNEAQ. As processed by the authors: The distant-metastasis classifier for papillary thyroid cancer was built from CDR3 differences across clinicopathological groups. TCRdb reassembled clones from the PCR reads with MiXCR. TCRdb's processing, not the authors', yielded these V and J calls. This sample has over 15,000 clones, with around 30% found just once. This clone occurred many times. No antigen is known for it.

The chain couples TRBV7-8 to TRBJ1-4, with TRBD1 as a possible D gene (6 bases). The origin of this receptor is a female donor with papillary thyroid cancer or a benign thyroid nodule (not recorded which). Some clones in this sample may be carry-over from other donors' samples. Sample: tumor tissue. The CDR3 DNA is TGTGCCAGCAGCTCACGAGGACAGTCACCTAATGAAAAACTGTTTTTT. Amino acids: CASSSRGQSPNEKLFF.